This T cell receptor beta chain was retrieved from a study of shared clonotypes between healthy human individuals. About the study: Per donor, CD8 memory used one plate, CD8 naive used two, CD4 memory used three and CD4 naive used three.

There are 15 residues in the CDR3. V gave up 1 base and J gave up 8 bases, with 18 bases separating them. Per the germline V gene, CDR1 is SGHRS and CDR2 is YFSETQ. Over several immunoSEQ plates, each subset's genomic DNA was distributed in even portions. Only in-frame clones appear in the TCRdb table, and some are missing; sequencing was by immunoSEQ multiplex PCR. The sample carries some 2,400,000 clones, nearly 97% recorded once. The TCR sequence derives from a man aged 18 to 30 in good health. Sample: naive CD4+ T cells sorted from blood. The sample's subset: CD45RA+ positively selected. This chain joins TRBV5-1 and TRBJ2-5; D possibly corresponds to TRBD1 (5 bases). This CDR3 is CASSLSAGPKNTQYF. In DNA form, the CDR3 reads TGCGCCAGCAGCTTGTCAGCAGGGCCCAAGAATACCCAGTACTTC.